The T cell receptor (beta chain) under discussion was sequenced for a study of blood T cell repertoires in COVID-19. Clinical histories supplied by participants themselves formed the basis of cohort assignment. Germline loops: CDR1 PRHDT, CDR2 FYEKMQ (reference sequence). V shed 3 bases, J shed 2 bases, and the junction held 11 bases outside the gene matches. This CDR3 comprises 17 residues. Source study methods: Using reference gene primer amplification, nucleated cell counts were estimated. Assay used: immunoSEQ multiplex PCR; TCRdb lists only in-frame clones, some missing. V and J calls and clone size follow that table, whereas D and trimming were derived from the DNA. In the table there are hundreds of thousands of clones, about 90% of which are singletons.

The source is a man under 40 who had been exposed to COVID-19. The chain joins TRBV13 to TRBJ2-3, with TRBD2 matching over 7 bases. Specimen: PBMCs or T cells enriched from blood (not recorded which). The CDR3 DNA sequence: TGTGCCAGCAGCTTTCGGCGGGGGAGCTCCTACACAGATACGCAGTATTTT. It translates to CASSFRRGSSYTDTQYF.